This T cell receptor beta chain was recovered during a study of T cell changes during pregnancy in multiple sclerosis. CDR3 size: 14 residues. Germline V lookup: CDR1 SQVTM, CDR2 ANQGSEA. Trimming stripped 8 bases from V and 2 bases from J, with 18 bases between. Produced via immunoSEQ multiplex PCR; TCRdb's table is partial and in-frame only. This sample yields under 110,000 clones, of which about 90% are seen a single time; about 1.5% belongs to the top ten. The V gene is TRBV29-1, the J gene TRBJ2-5; TRBD1 might be the D (5 bases). Here the sequenced sample was peripheral blood, taken before pregnancy. The sequence derives from a female donor with multiple sclerosis, enrolled in a pregnancy study. CDR3 region: CSLKRPDSQETQYF. DNA of the CDR3: TGCAGCTTAAAACGACCCGACAGTCAAGAGACCCAGTACTTC.